One sample yielded the 28 T cell receptor beta chains listed below, sequenced in a study of blood T cell repertoires in COVID-19. Assay used: immunoSEQ multiplex PCR; TCRdb lists only in-frame clones, some missing. Seen here are 190,000 or so clones, about 85% observed once, and the top ten hold 2.9%. The sequencing input was peripheral blood. These receptors were obtained from a woman under 40 with active or convalescent COVID-19.

The chain links TRBV27 to TRBJ1-1; weak D call: TRBD1 (6 bases). Germline CDR1 reads MNHEY; CDR2 reads SMNVEV (reference sequence). CDR3 length: 15 residues. V gave up 5 bases and J gave up 0 bases, with 13 bases separating them. Here the CDR3 reads CASSPGVRLNTEAFF. The CDR3 nucleotides are TGTGCCAGCAGTCCAGGGGTAAGACTGAACACTGAAGCTTTCTTT.

V is TRBV5-1 and J is TRBJ2-1; 8 nucleotides line up with TRBD2. The germline V gene has CDR1 SGHRS and CDR2 YFSETQ. The CDR3 has 15 amino acids. V lost 4 bases, J lost 0 bases, and 3 bases stayed unmatched. CDR3 sequence (DNA): TGCGCCAGCAGCATTAGCGGGGTCTCCTACAATGAGCAGTTCTTC. It is translated as CASSISGVSYNEQFF.

The V call is TRBV19, the J call TRBJ1-5; perhaps TRBD1 as D (5 bases). Germline V gene lookup returns CDR1 LNHDA and CDR2 SQIVND (reference sequence). This CDR3 is 16 amino acids long. V lost 1 base and J lost 9, with 19 bases in between. The CDR3 nucleotides are TGTGCCAGTAGTATAGGATATTCGGGCAGGGTCCCGCCCCAGCATTTT. This translates into CASSIGYSGRVPPQHF.

This sequence joins TRBV6-4 and TRBJ2-2; D perhaps matches TRBD2 (6 bases). Germline loops: CDR1 MRHNA, CDR2 SNTAGT. CDR3 length: 17 amino acids. The V and J ends lost 4 bases and 2 bases respectively, with 17 bases between them. CDR3 sequence reads: CASSGLAGRRNTGELFF. The CDR3, as DNA: TGTGCCAGCAGTGGTTTGGCGGGGCGGCGAAACACCGGGGAGCTGTTTTTT.

The chain links TRBV13 to TRBJ1-1; D is unclear. CDR1 is PRHDT, CDR2 FYEKMQ, per germline (reference sequence). The CDR3 has 13 residues. Trimming took 5 bases from V and 6 from J, leaving 13 bases between them. The CDR3 bases are TGTGCCAGCAGCCAAGGACTGGACGCTGAAGCTTTCTTT. Translated, it gives CASSQGLDAEAFF.

This chain joins TRBV19 and TRBJ2-1; 9 bases fit TRBD2. The CDR3 has 15 amino acids. In germline, CDR1 is LNHDA, CDR2 SQIVND (reference sequence). The V segment lost 8 bases and the J segment 8 bases; nucleotides outside the gene matches: 13. The CDR3 spells CASGIRRGGADEQFF. In nucleotides, the CDR3 is TGTGCCAGTGGGATCCGGCGGGGGGGCGCAGATGAGCAGTTCTTC.

The chain joins TRBV3-1 (or the pseudogene TRBV3-2) to TRBJ2-7; a weak D match, TRBD1 (6 bases). Trimming cost V 2 bases and J 2 bases, with 16 bases left between them. The CDR3 is made up of 16 amino acids. Germline-derived CDR1 and CDR2 are LGHDT and YNNKEL (reference sequence). The CDR3 sequence is CASSQLLRTETYEQYF. CDR3 nucleotide sequence: TGTGCCAGCAGCCAATTATTGCGGACAGAGACCTACGAGCAGTACTTC.

V is TRBV4-1 and J is TRBJ2-3; a weak D match, TRBD1 (5 bases). Deletions cut 5 bases from V and 0 bases from J, with 15 bases between. There are 16 residues in the CDR3. The germline CDR1 and CDR2 sequences are MGHRA and YSYEKL. This chain's CDR3 is CASSGQAGISTDTQYF. In nucleotides, the CDR3 is TGCGCCAGCAGCGGGCAGGCAGGGATCAGCACAGATACGCAGTATTTT.

This chain links TRBV9 with TRBJ1-4; D is unclear. Germline CDR1 is SGDLS and CDR2 is YYNGEE. The CDR3 is 14 residues long. Trimming took off 0 bases at V and 8 bases at J, with 11 bases between the two ends. CDR3 sequence: CASSVDHISEKLFF. The CDR3 region has the DNA TGTGCCAGCAGCGTAGATCACATATCCGAAAAACTGTTTTTT.

V gene TRBV18 combines with J gene TRBJ2-2; TRBD2 aligns across 13 bases. The CDR3 loop spans 19 amino acids. V dropped 3 bases and J dropped 0; count of bases not matched to a gene: 7. Germline V gene sequence: CDR1 KGHSH, CDR2 LQKENI. CDR3 loop: CASSPLRTSGGPNTGELFF. The CDR3 DNA sequence: TGTGCCAGCTCACCGCTTAGGACTAGCGGGGGACCGAACACCGGGGAGCTGTTTTTT.

The V call is TRBV2, the J call TRBJ2-1; TRBD2 is a possible D gene (5 bases). The CDR3 extends over 13 amino acids. The germline V gene encodes CDR1 SNHLY and CDR2 FYNNEI. The V gene lost 3 bases and the J gene lost 4 bases, with 7 bases spanning the gap. The CDR3 is CASSDWTYNEQFF. DNA for the CDR3: TGTGCCAGCAGTGATTGGACTTACAATGAGCAGTTCTTC.

The chain employs TRBV18 and TRBJ2-7; D is ambiguous. The CDR3 totals 13 residues. The V gene's germline CDR1 is KGHSH and CDR2 LQKENI. V was cut by 0 bases and J by 6 bases, with 9 bases left in between. Here the CDR3 DNA reads TGTGCCAGCTCACCACCGGTAGTTTCCGAGCAGTACTTC. This encodes CASSPPVVSEQYF.

V gene TRBV19 combines with J gene TRBJ2-1, with D possibly TRBD2 on 5 matching bases. CDR3 length equals 15 residues. Germline CDR1 is LNHDA and CDR2 is SQIVND (reference sequence). Trimming took 2 bases from V and 0 from J, leaving 8 bases between them. Written as DNA, the CDR3 is TGTGCCAGTAGTATAACTAGAAGCTCCTACAATGAGCAGTTCTTC. It encodes CASSITRSSYNEQFF.

The count of this clone is one. This rearrangement joins TRBV5-6 to TRBJ2-5; no reliable D call. This CDR3 spans 13 amino acids. The germline CDR1 and CDR2 sequences are SGHDT and YYEEEE. The ends were cut back, 0 bases at V and 1 base at J, with 4 bases in the middle. The DNA of the CDR3 is TGTGCCAGCAGCTTGGCTATCCAAGAGACCCAGTACTTC. Translation: CASSLAIQETQYF.

This clone came up a few times. This sequence joins TRBV2 and TRBJ1-4; 8 bases are a match to TRBD1. This CDR3 is 15 amino acids long. From germline, CDR1 is SNHLY and CDR2 FYNNEI. The junction had 5 bases not matched to a gene; V was cut back by 5 bases and J by 3 bases. The CDR3 coding sequence is TGTGCCAGCAGTACAGGGGGAAGGGCTAATGAAAAACTGTTTTTT. Translation: CASSTGGRANEKLFF.

The gene calls are TRBV7-9 and TRBJ2-7; D is undetermined. From germline, CDR1 is SEHNR and CDR2 FQNEAQ (reference sequence). This CDR3 is 13 amino acids long. The V end lost 5 bases, the J end lost 0 bases, and 8 bases lay between the germline ends. The CDR3 nucleotides are TGTGCCAGCAGCGTGACTGCCTCCTACGAGCAGTACTTC. As protein: CASSVTASYEQYF.

The gene calls are TRBV11-2 and TRBJ2-1; TRBD1 agrees at 7 bases. The V and J ends lost 4 bases and 2 bases, in that order; junction bases with no gene match: 14. Per germline, CDR1 SGHAT and CDR2 FQNNGV. This CDR3 region has 18 residues. The CDR3 protein is CASSSLIRAGGTYNEQFF. DNA for the CDR3: TGTGCCAGCAGCTCCTTAATAAGGGCAGGGGGAACCTACAATGAGCAGTTCTTC. The whole variable domain, filled in from reference TRBV11-2 and TRBJ2-1, reads EAGVAQSPRYKIIEKRQSVAFWCNPISGHATLYWYQQILGQGPKLLIQFQNNGVVDDSQLPKDRFSAERLKGVDSTLKIQPAKLEDSAVYLCASSSLIRAGGTYNEQFFGPGTRLTVL.

This clone showed up just a few times. V usage is TRBV12-5 and J usage is TRBJ1-4, with D hard to call. CDR1 and CDR2 from the germline V gene are LGHNT and FRNRAP. The CDR3 covers 13 residues. V was clipped by 2 bases and J by 8 bases, with 9 bases between them. The DNA of the CDR3 is TGTGCTAGTGGTTTGCGGGGTGTCGAAAAACTGTTTTTT. The encoded protein is CASGLRGVEKLFF.

The J gene is TRBJ2-7, the V gene TRBV6-5; 7 positions match TRBD1. From germline, CDR1 is MNHEY and CDR2 SVGAGI. V dropped 5 bases and J dropped 3; count of bases not matched to a gene: 7. The CDR3 is 14 residues long. In DNA, the CDR3 is TGTGCCAGCAGTAAAAGGGACAGTGGCTACGAGCAGTACTTC. This translates into CASSKRDSGYEQYF.

The rearrangement links TRBV30 to TRBJ2-5; D might be TRBD1 (6 bases). Germline V gene lookup returns CDR1 GTSNPN and CDR2 SVGIG (reference sequence). The ends were cut back, 1 base at V and 5 bases at J, with 11 bases in the middle. The CDR3 length is 13 residues. The CDR3 region is CAWSEQGYETQYF. Written as DNA, the CDR3 is TGTGCCTGGAGTGAACAGGGATACGAGACCCAGTACTTC.

The V gene is TRBV3-1 (or the pseudogene TRBV3-2), the J gene TRBJ2-7; tentative D call: TRBD2 (6 bases). There are 15 residues in the CDR3. The V and J ends lost 1 base and 3 bases respectively, with 13 bases between them. Germline assignment: CDR1 LGHDT and CDR2 YNNKEL (reference sequence). CDR3 sequence (DNA): TGTGCCAGCAGCCAAGCGACTAGAGGGGTCTACGAGCAGTACTTC. It translates to CASSQATRGVYEQYF.

V and J are TRBV4-2 and TRBJ2-3; 7 bases are shared with TRBD2. V lost 4 bases, J lost 0 bases, and 7 bases stayed unmatched. Germline V gene sequence: CDR1 LGHNA, CDR2 YNFKEQ. This CDR3 is built from 16 residues. This chain's CDR3 is CASSLVPGGSTDTQYF. The CDR3 bases are TGTGCCAGCAGCCTCGTGCCGGGGGGAAGCACAGATACGCAGTATTTT.

The CDR3 sequence is CAAGRENTEAFF. DNA for the CDR3: TGTGCCGCGGGACGGGAGAACACTGAAGCTTTCTTT. J is TRBJ1-1 and V is TRBV7-8, with a possible D match to TRBD1 (5 bases). The CDR3 totals 12 residues. The V end was cut by 11 bases, the J end by 1 base, with 11 bases between. The germline CDR1 and CDR2 sequences are SGHVS and FQNEAQ.

The chain is built from TRBV19 and TRBJ1-1; D is possibly TRBD1 (5 bases). The CDR3 covers 13 residues. With 4 bases removed from V and 4 bases from J, the gap between germline ends came to 10 bases. Germline-derived CDR1 and CDR2 are LNHDA and SQIVND (reference sequence). CDR3 in amino acids: CASSTSGPTEAFF. The CDR3 DNA follows: TGTGCCAGTAGTACTTCAGGGCCCACTGAAGCTTTCTTT.

This clone was seen only a few times. Here the CDR3 DNA reads TGTGCCAGCAGCCAAGCGGCTACTAATGGCTACACCTTC. It codes for CASSQAATNGYTF. The chain employs TRBV3-1 (or the pseudogene TRBV3-2) and TRBJ1-2, with no clear D. This CDR3 is built from 13 residues. V shed 1 base and J shed 6 bases, with 9 bases lying between them. CDR1 is LGHDT and CDR2 is YNNKEL in the germline V gene (reference sequence).

In its sample, this clone was seen once. The rearrangement uses TRBV6-1 and TRBJ2-5, with D hard to call. Per germline, CDR1 MNHNS and CDR2 SASEGT. Trimming removed 2 bases at V and 5 bases at J, with 12 bases between. The CDR3 is made up of 14 amino acids. The DNA of the CDR3 is TGTGCCAGCAGTGAATGGGTAACCGGGGAGACCCAGTACTTC. As protein: CASSEWVTGETQYF.

The chain couples TRBV19 to TRBJ2-2; perhaps TRBD1 as D (6 bases). The CDR3 runs to 18 residues. Germline V gene sequence: CDR1 LNHDA, CDR2 SQIVND (reference sequence). Trimming cost V 4 bases and J 0 bases, with 18 bases left between them. Here the CDR3 reads CASSTWDNPRANTGELFF. The CDR3 DNA reads as TGTGCCAGTAGTACCTGGGACAACCCGAGGGCGAACACCGGGGAGCTGTTTTTT.

This clone was detected only a few times. This chain links TRBV4-1 with TRBJ2-7, with 8 bases matching TRBD2. CDR1 and CDR2 from the germline V gene are MGHRA and YSYEKL. The CDR3 covers 16 residues. The trim removed 2 bases at V and 6 bases at J, leaving 12 bases unmatched. CDR3 region: CASSQHGTRAGSEQYF. CDR3 bases: TGCGCCAGCAGCCAACACGGGACTAGGGCTGGAAGCGAGCAGTACTTC.